This TCR beta chain was retrieved from a study of blood T cell repertoires in COVID-19. Study-level information: Sample material is recorded as cDNA or gDNA derived from T cells, B-cell-depleted T cells, or PBMCs.

J gave up 5 bases and V 3 bases, and 3 bases lay outside the gene matches. Germline-derived CDR1 and CDR2 are SGHRS and YFSETQ. The CDR3 sequence is 14 residues long. Measured with immunoSEQ multiplex PCR; TCRdb has only the in-frame clones, and not every one. The top ten hold roughly 3.6% of the sample, which has 250,000 or so clones, about four fifths seen once. The sequence came from a man aged 50-60 years who had recovered from COVID-19. Sequences were obtained from PBMCs or T cells enriched from blood (not recorded which). The V and J genes are TRBV5-1 and TRBJ2-7; TRBD1 matches 12 bases. The CDR3 loop is CASSSGTGGHEQYF. CDR3 sequence (DNA): TGCGCCAGCAGCTCCGGGACAGGGGGCCACGAGCAGTACTTC. The full variable domain, completed using reference TRBV5-1 and TRBJ2-7, is KAGVTQTPRYLIKTRGQQVTLSCSPISGHRSVSWYQQTPGQGLQFLFEYFSETQRNKGNFPGRFSGRQFSNSRSEMNVSTLELGDSALYLCASSSGTGGHEQYFGPGTRLTVT.